This T cell receptor beta chain was captured by sequencing in a study of T-cell memory formation after mild COVID-19. Points from the study as a whole: Mostly located in CM and EM were contracting CD4+ clones, with contracting CD8+ clones located in EMRA.

Comments on this clonotype: What it binds is unknown.

The CDR3 has 15 residues. The V and J ends lost 4 bases and 0 bases respectively, with 15 bases between them. Germline CDR1 is DFQATT and CDR2 is SNEGSKA (reference sequence). The TCR alpha and TCR beta cDNA libraries, bearing sample barcodes and UMIs, were generated by 5'RACE using constant-segment primers. TCRdb re-derived calls from the 5' RACE reads in MiXCR, one entry per CDR3 protein. The sample lists approximately 240,000 distinct CDR3 sequences; roughly 15% were seen once. The chain recombines TRBV20-1 with TRBJ1-1; no firm D call. Material for sequencing was PBMCs or a T cell subset sorted from them (not recorded which). This clonotype originated in a man younger than 35 who had mild COVID-19 (a few samples of this study predate the infection). Cell type and time point are not known. DNA of the CDR3: TGCAGTGCTAAGGAGCTTGGGCGGCTGAACACTGAAGCTTTCTTT. This gives the protein CSAKELGRLNTEAFF.